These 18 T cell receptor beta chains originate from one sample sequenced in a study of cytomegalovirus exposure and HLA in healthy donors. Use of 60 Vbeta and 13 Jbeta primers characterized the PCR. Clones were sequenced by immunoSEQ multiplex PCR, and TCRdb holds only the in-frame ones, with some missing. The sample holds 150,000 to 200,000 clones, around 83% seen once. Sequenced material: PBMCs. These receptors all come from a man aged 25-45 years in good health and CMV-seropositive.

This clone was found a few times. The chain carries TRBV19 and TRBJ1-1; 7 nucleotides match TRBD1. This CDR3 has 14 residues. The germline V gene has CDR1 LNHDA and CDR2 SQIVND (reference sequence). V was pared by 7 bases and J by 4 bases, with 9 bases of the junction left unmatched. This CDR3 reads CASTQQGLGTEAFF. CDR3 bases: TGTGCCAGTACCCAACAGGGGCTAGGCACTGAAGCTTTCTTT.

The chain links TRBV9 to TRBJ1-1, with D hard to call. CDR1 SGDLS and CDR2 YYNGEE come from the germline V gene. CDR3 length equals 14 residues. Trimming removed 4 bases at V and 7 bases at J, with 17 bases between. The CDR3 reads CASSPRAAGSEAFF. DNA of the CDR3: TGTGCCAGCAGCCCGAGGGCGGCAGGCAGTGAAGCTTTCTTT.

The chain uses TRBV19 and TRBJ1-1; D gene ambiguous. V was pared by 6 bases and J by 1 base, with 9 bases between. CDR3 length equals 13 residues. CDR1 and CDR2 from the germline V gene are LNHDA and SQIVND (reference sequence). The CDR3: CASSELSNTEAFF. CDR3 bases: TGTGCCAGTAGCGAACTCTCGAACACTGAAGCTTTCTTT.

CDR3 in amino acids: CASSFYTSGWGETQYF. The CDR3 coding sequence is TGTGCCAGCAGCTTTTATACTAGCGGTTGGGGGGAGACCCAGTACTTC. V gene TRBV5-6 combines with J gene TRBJ2-5; 8 bases line up with TRBD2. The germline V gene encodes CDR1 SGHDT and CDR2 YYEEEE. CDR3 length: 16 amino acids. With V trimmed by 2 bases and J by 5 bases, 11 bases remained unmatched.

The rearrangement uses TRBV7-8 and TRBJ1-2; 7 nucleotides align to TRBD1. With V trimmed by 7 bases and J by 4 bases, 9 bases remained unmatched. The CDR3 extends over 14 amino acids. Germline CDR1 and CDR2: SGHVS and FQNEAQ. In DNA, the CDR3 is TGTGCCAGCACCCAGACAGGGTCTGGCTATGGCTACACCTTC. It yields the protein CASTQTGSGYGYTF.

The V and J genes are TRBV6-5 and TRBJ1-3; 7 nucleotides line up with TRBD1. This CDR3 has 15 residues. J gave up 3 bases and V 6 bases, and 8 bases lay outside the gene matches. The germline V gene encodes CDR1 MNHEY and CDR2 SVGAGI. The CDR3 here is CASRLGTAYGNTIYF. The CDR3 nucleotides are TGTGCCAGCAGGCTCGGGACAGCCTATGGAAACACCATATATTTT.

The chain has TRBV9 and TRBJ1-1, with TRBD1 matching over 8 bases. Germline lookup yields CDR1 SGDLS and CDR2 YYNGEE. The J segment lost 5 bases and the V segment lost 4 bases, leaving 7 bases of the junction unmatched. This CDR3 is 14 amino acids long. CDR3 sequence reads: CASSPQGAKTEAFF. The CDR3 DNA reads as TGTGCCAGCAGCCCCCAGGGGGCGAAAACTGAAGCTTTCTTT. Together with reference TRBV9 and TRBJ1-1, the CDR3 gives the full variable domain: DSGVTQTPKHLITATGQRVTLRCSPRSGDLSVYWYQQSLDQGLQFLIQYYNGEERAKGNILERFSAQQFPDLHSELNLSSLELGDSALYFCASSPQGAKTEAFFGQGTRLTVV.

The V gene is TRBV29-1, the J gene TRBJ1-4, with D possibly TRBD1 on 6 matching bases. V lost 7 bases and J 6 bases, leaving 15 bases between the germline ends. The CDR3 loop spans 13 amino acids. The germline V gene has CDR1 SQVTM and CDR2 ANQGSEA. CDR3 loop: CSASGTRDEKLFF. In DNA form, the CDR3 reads TGCAGCGCGTCCGGGACACGGGATGAAAAACTGTTTTTT.

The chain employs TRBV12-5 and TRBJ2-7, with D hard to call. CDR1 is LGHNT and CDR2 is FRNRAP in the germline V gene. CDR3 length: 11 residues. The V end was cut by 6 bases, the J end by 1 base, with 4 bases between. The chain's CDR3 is CASGNSYEQYF. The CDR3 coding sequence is TGTGCTAGTGGCAATTCCTACGAGCAGTACTTC.

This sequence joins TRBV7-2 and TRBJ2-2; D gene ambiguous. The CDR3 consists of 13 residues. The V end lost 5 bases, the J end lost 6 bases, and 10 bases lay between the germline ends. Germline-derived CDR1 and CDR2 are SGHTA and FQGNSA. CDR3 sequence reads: CASSPNRAGELFF. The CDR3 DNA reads TGTGCCAGCAGCCCAAATAGAGCCGGGGAGCTGTTTTTT.

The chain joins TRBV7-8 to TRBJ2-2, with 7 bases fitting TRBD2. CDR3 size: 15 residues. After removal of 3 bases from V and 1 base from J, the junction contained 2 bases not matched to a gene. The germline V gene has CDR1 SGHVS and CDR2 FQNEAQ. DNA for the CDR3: TGTGCCAGCAGCTTCGGGACTATGAACACCGGGGAGCTGTTTTTT. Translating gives CASSFGTMNTGELFF.

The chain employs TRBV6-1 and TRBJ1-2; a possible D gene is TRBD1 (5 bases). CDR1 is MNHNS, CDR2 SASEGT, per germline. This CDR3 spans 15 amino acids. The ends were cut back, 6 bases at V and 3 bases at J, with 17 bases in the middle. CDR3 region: CASRQGKGQDYGYTF. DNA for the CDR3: TGTGCCAGCAGGCAAGGGAAGGGGCAGGACTATGGCTACACCTTC.

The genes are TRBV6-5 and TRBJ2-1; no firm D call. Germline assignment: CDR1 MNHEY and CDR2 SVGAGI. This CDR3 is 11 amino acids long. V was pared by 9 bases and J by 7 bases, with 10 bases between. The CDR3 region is CARRHWNEQFF. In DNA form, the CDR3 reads TGTGCCAGGCGGCATTGGAATGAGCAGTTCTTC.

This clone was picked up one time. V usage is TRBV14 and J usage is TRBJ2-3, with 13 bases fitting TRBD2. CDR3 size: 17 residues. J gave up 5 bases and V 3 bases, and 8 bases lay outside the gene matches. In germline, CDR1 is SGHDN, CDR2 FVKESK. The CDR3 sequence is CASSHRTSGRTRDTQYF. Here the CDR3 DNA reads TGTGCCAGCAGCCACCGGACTAGCGGGAGAACCAGAGATACGCAGTATTTT. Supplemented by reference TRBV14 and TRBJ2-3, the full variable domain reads EAGVTQFPSHSVIEKGQTVTLRCDPISGHDNLYWYRRVMGKEIKFLLHFVKESKQDESGMPNNRFLAERTGGTYSTLKVQPAELEDSGVYFCASSHRTSGRTRDTQYFGPGTRLTVL.

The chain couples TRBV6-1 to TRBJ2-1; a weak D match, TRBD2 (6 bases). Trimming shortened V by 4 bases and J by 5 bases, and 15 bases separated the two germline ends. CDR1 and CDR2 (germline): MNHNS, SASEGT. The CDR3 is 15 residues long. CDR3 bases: TGTGCCAGCAGTGTCGGGGGTGCAGGGCACAATGAGCAGTTCTTC. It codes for CASSVGGAGHNEQFF.

CDR3 loop: CASSLRQNYEQYF. The DNA of the CDR3 is TGTGCCAGCAGCTTAAGACAGAACTACGAGCAGTACTTC. J is TRBJ2-7 and V is TRBV7-6, with D possibly matching TRBD1 (5 bases). The CDR3 has 13 residues. V gave up 2 bases and J gave up 3 bases, with 8 bases separating them. CDR1 and CDR2 (germline): SGHVS, FNYEAQ.

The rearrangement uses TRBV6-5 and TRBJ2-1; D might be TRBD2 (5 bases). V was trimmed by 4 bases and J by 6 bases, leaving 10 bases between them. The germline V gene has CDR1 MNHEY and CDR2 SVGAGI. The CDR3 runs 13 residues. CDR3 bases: TGTGCCAGCAGTTTTCCCGGAGGCAATGAGCAGTTCTTC. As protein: CASSFPGGNEQFF.

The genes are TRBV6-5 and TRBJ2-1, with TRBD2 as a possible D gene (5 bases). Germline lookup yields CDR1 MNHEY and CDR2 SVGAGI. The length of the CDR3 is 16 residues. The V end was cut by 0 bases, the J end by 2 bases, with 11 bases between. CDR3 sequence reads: CASSYSSGGAYNEQFF. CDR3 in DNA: TGTGCCAGCAGTTACTCGTCAGGAGGAGCCTACAATGAGCAGTTCTTC.